Below, 13 T cell receptor beta chains from the same sample are listed, as sequenced in a study of T-cell reconstitution after alpha-beta-depleted transplantation in children (dated by TCRdb to the mid-2010s). Libraries came from PCR. Sequencing instrument: Illumina HiSeq 2500. TCR library preparation used molecular barcoding, with unique molecular identifiers applied to normalize quantification of the TCRbeta repertoire. The raw public data were reprocessed by TCRdb itself: fastp quality trimming at Q25, MiXCR clonotype calling, in-frame beta chains only. Duplicate CDR3 protein sequences are folded into a single record with the most common DNA and genes. This sample gives some 87,000 distinct CDR3 sequences in total; roughly a sixth of them show up just once. The ten biggest clones cover 15% to 20% of the sample. What the treatment or condition label conveys for this sample: allogeneic hematopoietic cell transplantation with graft depleted of TCRalphabeta T cells and CD19 B cells.

The source was PBMCs, mostly from graft donor cells, collected 180 days after TCRalphabeta/CD19-depleted stem cell transplant. The receptors derive from a male patient aged 2 to 9 who had a stem cell transplant for acute lymphoblastic leukemia, so the T cells may come from the graft donor.

In this sample, this clonotype turned up a few times. This rearrangement joins TRBV6-1 to TRBJ2-6, with D maybe TRBD1 (5 bases). Germline CDR1 and CDR2: MNHNS and SASEGT. Between the trimmed V and J ends, which lost 1 base and 4 bases, there was a span of 5 bases. The CDR3 runs to 14 residues. DNA of the CDR3: TGTGCCAGCAGTGAAGGGACAGGGGCCAACGTCCTGACTTTC. Its translation: CASSEGTGANVLTF.

This clonotype was seen a few times. V gene TRBV12-3 or TRBV12-4 combines with J gene TRBJ1-5; possible D gene TRBD1, 6 bases. The CDR3 totals 14 residues. The germline V and J ends were trimmed by 7 bases and 4 bases, with 14 bases remaining between them. In DNA form, the CDR3 reads TGTGCCAGCACCCCGGGGGCGATAAATCAGCCCCAGCATTTT. It translates to CASTPGAINQPQHF.

This rearrangement joins TRBV3-1 to TRBJ1-6; D might be TRBD1 (5 bases). Germline CDR1 LGHDT, CDR2 YNNKEL (reference sequence). This CDR3 contains 14 residues. The ends were cut back, 1 base at V and 6 bases at J, with 7 bases in the middle. The CDR3 protein is CASSQVGPNSPLHF. Here the CDR3 DNA reads TGTGCCAGCAGCCAAGTGGGGCCTAATTCACCCCTCCACTTT.

The chain has TRBV7-2 and TRBJ2-1, with no clear D. The CDR3 has 16 amino acids. V gave up 2 bases and J gave up 0 bases, with 11 bases separating them. From germline, CDR1 is SGHTA and CDR2 FQGNSA. The CDR3 loop is CASSLRVSRSYNEQFF. CDR3 bases: TGTGCCAGCAGCTTAAGGGTGTCCCGCTCCTACAATGAGCAGTTCTTC.

This clonotype occurred a few times. The V and J genes are TRBV7-2 and TRBJ2-6; possibly TRBD1 for D (5 bases). V shed 4 bases and J shed 1 base, with 14 bases lying between them. This CDR3 has 17 residues. The germline CDR1 and CDR2 sequences are SGHTA and FQGNSA. The chain's CDR3 is CASSSSQARSGANVLTF. CDR3 DNA sequence: TGTGCCAGCAGCTCTTCACAGGCACGATCTGGGGCCAACGTCCTGACTTTC.

This chain uses TRBV5-1 with TRBJ2-7, with D tentatively TRBD1 (6 bases). CDR1 is SGHRS, CDR2 YFSETQ, per germline. The CDR3 loop spans 14 amino acids. With 2 bases removed from V and 2 bases from J, the gap between germline ends came to 11 bases. CDR3 region: CASSFDGQPYEQYF. The DNA of the CDR3 is TGCGCCAGCAGCTTTGATGGACAGCCCTACGAGCAGTACTTC.

This clonotype was seen a handful of times. The chain is built from TRBV5-1 and TRBJ2-5; possible D gene TRBD1, 5 bases. CDR1 is SGHRS, CDR2 YFSETQ, per germline. V was pared by 0 bases and J by 2 bases, with 8 bases between. This CDR3 has 14 amino acids. The CDR3 loop reads CASSLVPGQETQYF. The CDR3, as DNA: TGCGCCAGCAGCTTGGTACCAGGGCAAGAGACCCAGTACTTC.

In its sample, this clonotype was seen a few times. The chain is built from TRBV7-8 and TRBJ1-4, with 9 bases fitting TRBD1. The CDR3 covers 14 residues. The germline gives CDR1 SGHVS, CDR2 FQNEAQ. Germline trimming cut 4 bases from V and 6 bases from J; bases unmatched to any gene: 3. In DNA form, the CDR3 reads TGTGCCAGCAGCTCCCGGGACAGGGATGAAAAACTGTTTTTT. This encodes CASSSRDRDEKLFF.

This clonotype appeared a few times. The chain combines TRBV12-3 or TRBV12-4 with TRBJ1-6; tentatively, D is TRBD1 (6 bases). The CDR3 is 17 residues long. The germline V and J ends were trimmed by 1 base and 6 bases, with 16 bases remaining between them. The CDR3 bases are TGTGCCAGCAGTTTAGGACCAATACAGGGTGGTAATTCACCCCTCCACTTT. As protein: CASSLGPIQGGNSPLHF.

This clonotype was seen a handful of times. The genes are TRBV2 and TRBJ1-5; tentative D call: TRBD1 (5 bases). This CDR3 spans 16 amino acids. The V end lost 4 bases, the J end lost 2 bases, and 15 bases lay between the germline ends. The germline CDR1 and CDR2 sequences are SNHLY and FYNNEI. The CDR3 spells CASSGTGTVGNQPQHF. The CDR3 nucleotides read TGTGCCAGCAGTGGGACCGGGACGGTTGGCAATCAGCCCCAGCATTTT.

This clonotype was picked up a small number of times. This sequence joins TRBV20-1 and TRBJ2-1, with TRBD2 matching over 7 bases. The CDR3 is 15 amino acids. Germline V gives CDR1 DFQATT, CDR2 SNEGSKA (reference sequence). V lost 5 bases to trimming and J lost 6 bases; unmatched junction nucleotides: 13. DNA for the CDR3: TGCAGTGCTGGTTCCGGGACTACGACCCGCAATGAGCAGTTCTTC. It yields the protein CSAGSGTTTRNEQFF.

The chain has TRBV4-2 and TRBJ2-5; D is undetermined. Trimming left V 0 bases short and J 4 bases short, with 6 bases between. Per germline, CDR1 LGHNA and CDR2 YNFKEQ. The CDR3 runs to 13 residues. CDR3 amino acids: CASSQDGRETQYF. CDR3 DNA: TGTGCCAGCAGCCAAGATGGACGAGAGACCCAGTACTTC.

V and J are TRBV5-4 and TRBJ2-4, with D maybe TRBD2 (5 bases). Germline V gene data show CDR1 as SGHNT and CDR2 as YYREEE (reference sequence). The CDR3 loop spans 15 amino acids. Trimming shortened V by 2 bases and J by 3 bases, and 12 bases separated the two germline ends. The CDR3 coding sequence is TGTGCCAGCAGCTTTAGAGGAGGAGGCAAAAACATTCAGTACTTC. This translates into CASSFRGGGKNIQYF.